These 30 T cell receptor beta chains originate from one sample sequenced in a study of T-cell memory formation after mild COVID-19. One entry per CDR3 protein results from TCRdb running MiXCR on the 5' RACE reads. This table holds roughly 620,000 distinct CDR3 sequences, roughly 18% found once. The sequencing input was PBMCs or a T cell subset sorted from them (not recorded which). Source of these receptors: an adult woman who had mild COVID-19 (a few samples of this study predate the infection). Cell type and time point are not known.

This clonotype was seen a few times. The V and J genes are TRBV18 and TRBJ2-3; TRBD2 agrees at 7 bases. The CDR3 has 16 amino acids. CDR1 and CDR2 (germline): KGHSH, LQKENI. V shed 0 bases, J shed 5 bases, and the junction held 8 bases outside the gene matches. The DNA of the CDR3 is TGTGCCAGCTCACCACCGGTAGCGGGTGGAAAAGATACGCAGTATTTT. Translating it yields CASSPPVAGGKDTQYF.

This clonotype was seen a handful of times. This chain connects TRBV4-1 to TRBJ1-5; tentatively, D is TRBD1 (5 bases). In germline, CDR1 is MGHRA, CDR2 YSYEKL. V was cut by 3 bases and J by 1 base, with 10 bases left in between. CDR3 length equals 15 residues. Written as DNA, the CDR3 is TGCGCCAGCAGCCAGGGGGTTATGAGCAATCAGCCCCAGCATTTT. As protein: CASSQGVMSNQPQHF.

This clonotype was observed a few times. The rearrangement uses TRBV3-1 and TRBJ1-1; no reliable D call. In germline, CDR1 is LGHDT, CDR2 YNNKEL (reference sequence). CDR3 length equals 15 residues. The V end lost 4 bases, the J end lost 1 base, and 13 bases lay between the germline ends. The DNA of the CDR3 is TGTGCCAGCAGCCCCTGGCTAAAGCAGAACACTGAAGCTTTCTTT. This codes for CASSPWLKQNTEAFF.

The genes are TRBV29-1 and TRBJ2-1; D could derive from TRBD1 or TRBD2 (6 bases each). This CDR3 contains 16 residues. Germline CDR1 reads SQVTM; CDR2 reads ANQGSEA. Trimming took 1 base from V and 0 from J, leaving 13 bases between them. The CDR3 spells CSVEGGATSSYNEQFF. In DNA form, the CDR3 reads TGCAGCGTTGAAGGGGGGGCCACTAGCTCCTACAATGAGCAGTTCTTC.

This clonotype was counted between two and nine times. The CDR3 DNA follows: TGTGCCACCAGCATCGGGGGCGATGATGGCTACACCTTC. Translated: CATSIGGDDGYTF. The chain combines TRBV15 with TRBJ1-2; possibly TRBD1 for D (6 bases). This CDR3 has 13 residues. Trimming left V 4 bases short and J 6 bases short, with 12 bases between. Germline V gene lookup returns CDR1 LNHNV and CDR2 YYDKDF (reference sequence).

The genes are TRBV7-9 and TRBJ1-2; D is perhaps TRBD1 (6 bases). Germline loops: CDR1 SEHNR, CDR2 FQNEAQ (reference sequence). V was shortened by 0 bases and J by 1 base, with 15 bases between the two germline ends. The CDR3 length is 17 residues. The CDR3: CASSLAHRVDINYGYTF. Written as DNA, the CDR3 is TGTGCCAGCAGCTTAGCCCACAGGGTGGATATTAACTATGGCTACACCTTC.

The CDR3 nucleotides read TGTGCCACCAGTGATTCCCCCCAAAGGGACGGGGCTTTCTTT. Its translation is CATSDSPQRDGAFF. This chain connects TRBV24-1 to TRBJ1-1, with a weak D call TRBD1 (5 bases). Germline V gene data show CDR1 as KGHDR and CDR2 as SFDVKD. The CDR3 contains 14 residues. V was shortened by 2 bases and J by 11 bases, with 17 bases between the two germline ends.

This clonotype was counted once. The chain employs TRBV4-1 and TRBJ2-7, with 8 bases fitting TRBD2. J lost 3 bases, V lost 10 bases, and 14 bases had no gene match. The germline V gene encodes CDR1 MGHRA and CDR2 YSYEKL. The CDR3 is 15 residues long. CDR3: CATTADAGGLYEQYF. The CDR3 bases are TGCGCCACCACGGCCGACGCGGGGGGCCTCTACGAGCAGTACTTC.

This clonotype has at least ten counts. This chain uses TRBV28 with TRBJ2-1, with 8 bases identical to TRBD2. Germline V lookup: CDR1 MDHEN, CDR2 SYDVKM. V shed 3 bases and J 5 bases; nucleotides not matched to a gene: 15. The CDR3 covers 18 residues. The CDR3 DNA reads as TGTGCCAGCAGTTTCTGGGGGGGACTAGGGAGTCTTGACAATGAGCAGTTCTTC. It yields the protein CASSFWGGLGSLDNEQFF.

Ten or more counts support this clonotype. This chain's CDR3 is CASSFAPGGGYNEQFF. CDR3 bases: TGTGCCAGCAGCTTTGCCCCCGGGGGGGGATACAATGAGCAGTTCTTC. The chain joins TRBV7-8 to TRBJ2-1; 8 positions match TRBD2. The CDR3 has 16 amino acids. In germline, CDR1 is SGHVS, CDR2 FQNEAQ. The ends lost 3 bases at V and 4 bases at J; junction bases unmatched: 8.

The chain couples TRBV7-9 to TRBJ2-7; D possibly corresponds to TRBD2 (5 bases). The germline CDR1 and CDR2 sequences are SEHNR and FQNEAQ (reference sequence). Trimming stripped 5 bases from V and 0 bases from J, with 17 bases between. The CDR3 runs 16 residues. CDR3 loop: CASSARGRGYSYEQYF. CDR3 coding DNA: TGTGCCAGCAGCGCGAGAGGCCGAGGGTACTCCTACGAGCAGTACTTC.

This clonotype was picked up many times. The gene calls are TRBV12-3 or TRBV12-4 and TRBJ1-1; D may be TRBD1 (6 bases). V lost 6 bases to trimming and J lost 1 base, with 15 bases between them. This CDR3 comprises 15 residues. The CDR3 sequence is CASSPLGGANTEAFF. Written as DNA, the CDR3 is TGTGCCAGCAGCCCCTTGGGGGGGGCGAACACTGAAGCTTTCTTT.

V is TRBV7-2 and J is TRBJ1-1; the D gene is possibly TRBD1 (5 bases). This CDR3 has 13 amino acids. V dropped 6 bases and J dropped 3 bases, with 11 bases sitting between them. The V gene's germline CDR1 is SGHTA and CDR2 FQGNSA. CDR3 coding DNA: TGTGCCAGCAGATATCAGGGTTACACTGAAGCTTTCTTT. The encoded protein is CASRYQGYTEAFF.

This clonotype was seen just once. CDR3 residues: CASSFPAGYEQYF. CDR3 nucleotides: TGTGCCAGCAGTTTTCCAGCGGGGTACGAGCAGTACTTC. J is TRBJ2-7 and V is TRBV12-3 or TRBV12-4, with 7 bases that match TRBD2. V was clipped by 3 bases and J by 4 bases; unmatched bases: 3. The CDR3 totals 13 residues.

DNA for the CDR3: TGTGCCAGCAGCAAACAGGGGCCTAGCGGGACCTACGAGCAGTACTTC. Translation gives CASSKQGPSGTYEQYF. This chain uses TRBV6-6 with TRBJ2-7, with 9 bases fitting TRBD2. Trimming at V came to 6 bases and at J to 2 bases, leaving 11 bases not matched to a gene. Germline V lookup: CDR1 MNHNY, CDR2 SVGAGI (reference sequence). CDR3 length: 16 amino acids.

With regard to this clonotype: The junction departs from the called germline gene at one end, perhaps through a read error. This chain uses TRBV20-1 with TRBJ2-5; no definite D call. Looked up from germline, CDR1 is DFQATT and CDR2 is SNEGSKA (reference sequence). The length of the CDR3 is 11 residues. This CDR3 is CSARDMARWNF. The CDR3, as DNA: TGCAGTGCTAGAGATATGGCCCGGTGGAACTTC.

The chain carries TRBV29-1 and TRBJ1-3; D gene uncertain. Germline V gene sequence: CDR1 SQVTM, CDR2 ANQGSEA. The V gene lost 4 bases and the J gene lost 0 bases, with 7 bases spanning the gap. The CDR3 length is 13 residues. For the CDR3, the DNA is TGCAGCGTTGGGACGGCCTCTGGAAACACCATATATTTT. It is translated as CSVGTASGNTIYF.

The V gene is TRBV7-9, the J gene TRBJ2-3; 14 bases are a match to TRBD2. Trimming at V came to 5 bases and at J to 1 base, leaving 14 bases not matched to a gene. The CDR3 spans 20 residues. Per the germline V gene, CDR1 is SEHNR and CDR2 is FQNEAQ (reference sequence). CDR3 sequence reads: CASSPGTSGRITGRTDTQYF. The CDR3 DNA reads TGTGCCAGCAGCCCCGGGACTAGCGGGAGAATAACGGGTCGCACAGATACGCAGTATTTT.

There are a few counts of this clonotype. The genes are TRBV5-1 and TRBJ1-1; D gene unclear. Germline CDR1 SGHRS, CDR2 YFSETQ. The V and J ends lost 2 bases and 7 bases respectively, with 9 bases between them. The CDR3 length is 12 residues. In DNA, the CDR3 is TGCGCCAGCAGCTTCCGAGGGTTTGAAGCTTTCTTT. As protein: CASSFRGFEAFF.

In DNA form, the CDR3 reads TGCAGCGTTGAAGAATGGGGTTTCTATGGCTACACCTTC. It yields the protein CSVEEWGFYGYTF. The chain combines TRBV29-1 with TRBJ1-2; D remains ambiguous. Deletions cut 0 bases from V and 4 bases from J, with 9 bases between. In germline, CDR1 is SQVTM, CDR2 ANQGSEA. The CDR3 contains 13 residues.

V usage is TRBV7-2 and J usage is TRBJ2-7; D may be TRBD2 (5 bases). The germline V gene has CDR1 SGHTA and CDR2 FQGNSA. V lost 3 bases to trimming and J lost 3 bases, with 15 bases between them. This CDR3 has 15 amino acids. The CDR3 loop is CASSLEAVTNYEQYF. The DNA for the CDR3 is TGTGCCAGCAGCTTGGAGGCAGTTACCAACTACGAGCAGTACTTC.

This clonotype came up a few times. The chain uses TRBV20-1 and TRBJ2-1; possibly TRBD1 or TRBD2 for D (6 bases each). V was trimmed by 0 bases and J by 0 bases, leaving 12 bases between them. This CDR3 comprises 16 residues. Germline CDR1 is DFQATT and CDR2 is SNEGSKA (reference sequence). The chain's CDR3 is CSARDRGRSSYNEQFF. For the CDR3, the DNA is TGCAGTGCTAGAGATCGGGGGCGGAGCTCCTACAATGAGCAGTTCTTC.

The chain recombines TRBV11-2 with TRBJ1-3; D uncertain. The CDR3 runs 16 residues. Germline values: CDR1 SGHAT, CDR2 FQNNGV. Trimming cost V 1 base and J 0 bases, with 10 bases left between them. CDR3 nucleotides: TGTGCCAGCAGCTTAGGGTTGGGAACCTCTGGAAACACCATATATTTT. Its translation is CASSLGLGTSGNTIYF.

This clonotype was counted ten times or more. V is TRBV2 and J is TRBJ2-7; the D gene is possibly TRBD1 (5 bases). Per the germline V gene, CDR1 is SNHLY and CDR2 is FYNNEI. V lost 3 bases and J 0 bases, leaving 12 bases between the germline ends. The CDR3 is made up of 15 amino acids. The CDR3 DNA reads TGTGCCAGCAGTGAGCAAGGGGCGAGCTCCTACGAGCAGTACTTC. Protein: CASSEQGASSYEQYF. The full variable domain, with the rest looked up from reference TRBV2 and TRBJ2-7, is EPEVTQTPSHQVTQMGQEVILRCVPISNHLYFYWYRQILGQKVEFLVSFYNNEISEKSEIFDDQFSVERPDGSNFTLKIRSTKLEDSAMYFCASSEQGASSYEQYFGPGTRLTVT.

This clonotype was picked up a small number of times. The V call is TRBV20-1, the J call TRBJ2-7, with D hard to call. The CDR3 sequence is 13 residues long. Germline V gene data show CDR1 as DFQATT and CDR2 as SNEGSKA (reference sequence). Trimming left V 6 bases short and J 5 bases short, with 17 bases between. The CDR3 DNA is TGCAGTGCCCCGAGGCTAGATTTTCACGAGCAGTACTTC. This codes for CSAPRLDFHEQYF.

This clonotype was seen at least ten times. The DNA for the CDR3 is TGTGCCAGCTCACTGGACAGAAAGAACACTGAAGCTTTCTTT. It encodes CASSLDRKNTEAFF. This chain joins TRBV18 and TRBJ1-1; the D gene is possibly TRBD1 (6 bases). Trimming stripped 4 bases from V and 1 base from J, with 10 bases between. This CDR3 region has 14 residues. The V gene's germline CDR1 is KGHSH and CDR2 LQKENI.

This chain joins TRBV12-3 or TRBV12-4 and TRBJ2-2; unclear D gene. The CDR3 length is 12 residues. V was cut by 7 bases and J by 7 bases, with 10 bases left in between. Here the CDR3 reads CASIGLSGELFF. The CDR3 coding sequence is TGTGCCAGCATAGGTTTGAGCGGGGAGCTGTTTTTT.

This clonotype was found a few times. This chain uses TRBV11-3 with TRBJ1-1; D call uncertain. The germline CDR1 and CDR2 sequences are SGHNT and YENEEA. V lost 4 bases and J lost 1, with 16 bases in between. There are 16 residues in the CDR3. The CDR3 sequence: CASSSGQRRQNTEAFF. Here the CDR3 DNA reads TGTGCCAGCAGCTCCGGTCAGAGAAGACAGAACACTGAAGCTTTCTTT.

This clonotype has just a few counts. The gene calls are TRBV9 and TRBJ2-1; a weak D match, TRBD1 (6 bases). CDR1 and CDR2 (germline): SGDLS, YYNGEE. There are 15 residues in the CDR3. V was trimmed by 3 bases and J by 7 bases, leaving 17 bases between them. CDR3 in amino acids: CASSGGTGRGNEQFF. The CDR3 region has the DNA TGTGCCAGCAGCGGCGGTACAGGGAGAGGAAATGAGCAGTTCTTC.

V gene TRBV6-5 combines with J gene TRBJ1-1; D is undetermined. CDR1 is MNHEY and CDR2 is SVGAGI in the germline V gene. The CDR3 has 13 amino acids. The V and J ends lost 3 bases and 4 bases respectively, with 9 bases between them. The CDR3 bases are TGTGCCAGCAGTTATGTGTCCGGCACTGAAGCTTTCTTT. This codes for CASSYVSGTEAFF.